Each of the 9 T cell receptor beta chains below was sequenced from the same sample in a study of T cells expressing NK-cell markers. TCRdb reprocessed the 5' RACE reads; each CDR3 protein has one entry and no DNA is given. The sample holds about 260,000 distinct CDR3 sequences. The sequenced material came from blood T cells: a sorted CD56 or NKG2C T cell subset, CD4+ or CD8+ T cells, or bulk PBMC T cells (not recorded which). The receptor set was obtained from a man between 18 and 35 years old in good health.

J is TRBJ2-2 and V is TRBV7-9. The V gene's germline CDR1 is SEHNR and CDR2 FQNEAQ (reference sequence). This CDR3 is 16 amino acids long. The CDR3 protein is CASSPPVERNTGELFF.

CDR3 in amino acids: CASSDRGGQPQHF. The rearrangement uses TRBV6-6 and TRBJ1-5; TCRdb picks TRBD1, but there is no DNA to check that call. Germline CDR1 is MNHNY and CDR2 is SVGAGI (reference sequence). This CDR3 region has 13 residues.

This chain connects TRBV27 to TRBJ2-5. The CDR3 has 11 amino acids. CDR1 and CDR2 (germline): MNHEY, SMNVEV (reference sequence). The CDR3 sequence is CARWMQETQYF.

The chain is built from TRBV29-1 and TRBJ2-3; as DNA is missing, the TRBD1 call by TCRdb cannot be tested. The germline gives CDR1 SQVTM, CDR2 ANQGSEA. This CDR3 spans 15 amino acids. The chain's CDR3 is CSVEAPTGFTDTQYF.

The chain recombines TRBV5-6 with TRBJ2-1; TCRdb calls TRBD2, which cannot be checked without DNA. Germline CDR1 SGHDT, CDR2 YYEEEE. The CDR3 covers 15 residues. The CDR3: CASSGSLAYSNEQFF.

The chain combines TRBV4-2 with TRBJ1-2; no DNA is available, so the TRBD1 call from TCRdb remains unchecked. This CDR3 spans 16 amino acids. Per the germline V gene, CDR1 is LGHNA and CDR2 is YNFKEQ. Here the CDR3 reads CASSQDLDPENYGYTF.

The chain is built from TRBV4-2 and TRBJ2-7; the D call from TCRdb, TRBD2, cannot be confirmed without DNA. CDR3 length equals 16 residues. In germline, CDR1 is LGHNA, CDR2 YNFKEQ. The CDR3 protein is CASSRGTSGSSREQYF.

The chain carries TRBV27 and TRBJ2-3; the D call from TCRdb, TRBD2, cannot be confirmed without DNA. CDR3 length: 14 amino acids. Per the germline V gene, CDR1 is MNHEY and CDR2 is SMNVEV (reference sequence). The chain's CDR3 is CASSDAGGLWAQYF.

V usage is TRBV10-2 and J usage is TRBJ2-7; TCRdb's D call of TRBD1 is untestable without DNA. This CDR3 contains 14 residues. CDR1 WSHSY and CDR2 SAAADI come from the germline V gene. The CDR3: CASTRQGPMDEQYF.